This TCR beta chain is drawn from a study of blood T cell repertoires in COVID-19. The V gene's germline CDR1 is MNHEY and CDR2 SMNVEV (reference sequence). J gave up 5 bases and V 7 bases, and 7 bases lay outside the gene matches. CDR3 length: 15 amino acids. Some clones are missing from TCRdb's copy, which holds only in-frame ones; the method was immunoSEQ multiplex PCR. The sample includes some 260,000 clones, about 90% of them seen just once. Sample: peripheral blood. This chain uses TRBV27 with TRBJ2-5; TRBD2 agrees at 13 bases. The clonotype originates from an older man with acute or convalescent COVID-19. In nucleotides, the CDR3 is TGTGCCAGCAAAAGACTAGCGGGAGGACAGGAGACCCAGTACTTC. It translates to CASKRLAGGQETQYF.